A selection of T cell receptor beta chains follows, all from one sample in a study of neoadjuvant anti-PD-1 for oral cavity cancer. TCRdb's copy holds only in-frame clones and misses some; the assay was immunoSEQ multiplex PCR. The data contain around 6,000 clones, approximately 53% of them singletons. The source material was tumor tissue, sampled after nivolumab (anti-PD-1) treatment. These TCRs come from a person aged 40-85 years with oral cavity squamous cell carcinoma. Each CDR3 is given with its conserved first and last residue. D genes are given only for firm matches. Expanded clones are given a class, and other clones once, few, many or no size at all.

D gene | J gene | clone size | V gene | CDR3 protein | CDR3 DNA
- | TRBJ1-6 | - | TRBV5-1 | CASSLISGRNNSPLHF | TGCGCCAGCAGCTTGATTTCAGGACGGAATAATTCACCCCTCCACTTT
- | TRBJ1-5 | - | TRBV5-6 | CASSFGSNQPQHF | TGTGCCAGCAGTTTCGGAAGCAATCAGCCCCAGCATTTT
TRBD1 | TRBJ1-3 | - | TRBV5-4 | CASSGRQGAANTIYF | TGTGCCAGCAGCGGGAGACAGGGGGCGGCAAACACCATATATTTT
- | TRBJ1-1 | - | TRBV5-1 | CASSRGGGTEAFF | TGCGCCAGCAGCCGGGGGGGAGGTACTGAAGCTTTCTTT
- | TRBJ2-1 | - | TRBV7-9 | CASSLYTRNEQFF | TGTGCCAGCAGCTTATACACTAGGAATGAGCAGTTCTTC
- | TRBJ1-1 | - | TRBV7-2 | CASSLVGGANTEAFF | TGTGCCAGCAGCTTAGTTGGTGGAGCGAACACTGAAGCTTTCTTT
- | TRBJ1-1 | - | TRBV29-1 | CSVVRGNTEAFF | TGCAGCGTTGTCAGGGGGAACACTGAAGCTTTCTTT
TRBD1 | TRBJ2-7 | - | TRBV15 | CATSRGQGATPSKQYF | TGTGCCACCAGCAGAGGCCAGGGGGCCACCCCTAGCAAGCAGTACTTC
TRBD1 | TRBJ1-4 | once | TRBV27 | CASRSGTATNEKLFF | TGTGCCAGCAGATCCGGGACAGCAACTAATGAAAAACTGTTTTTT
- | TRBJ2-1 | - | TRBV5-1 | CASSRDPSSYNEQFF | TGCGCCAGCAGCCGCGACCCCAGCTCCTACAATGAGCAGTTCTTC
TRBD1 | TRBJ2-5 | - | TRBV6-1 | CASADRVETQYF | TGTGCCAGCGCCGACAGGGTAGAGACCCAGTACTTC
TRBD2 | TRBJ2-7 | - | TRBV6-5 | CASSSRTSGSKYEQYF | TGTGCCAGCAGTTCCCGGACTAGCGGGAGTAAGTACGAGCAGTACTTC
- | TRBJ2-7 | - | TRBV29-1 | CSGTSTVNEQYF | TGCAGCGGAACATCGACAGTGAACGAGCAGTACTTC
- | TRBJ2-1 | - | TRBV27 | CASSHRGGGEQFF | TGTGCCAGCAGCCACAGGGGGGGAGGTGAGCAGTTCTTC
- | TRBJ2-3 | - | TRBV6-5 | CASSYRRGGVRDTQYF | TGTGCCAGCAGTTACCGTAGAGGGGGGGTGAGAGATACGCAGTATTTT
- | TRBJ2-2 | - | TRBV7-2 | CASNGGRGQKNTGELFF | TGTGCCAGCAATGGAGGACGGGGGCAGAAGAACACCGGGGAGCTGTTTTTT
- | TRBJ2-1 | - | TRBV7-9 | CASRRSAEPYNEQFF | TGTGCCAGCAGACGCTCGGCGGAACCTTACAATGAGCAGTTCTTC
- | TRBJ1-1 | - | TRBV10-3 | CAISENQGTNTEAFF | TGTGCCATCAGTGAGAATCAGGGGACGAACACTGAAGCTTTCTTT
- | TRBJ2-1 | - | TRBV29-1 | CSVGWGHEQFF | TGCAGCGTTGGCTGGGGGCATGAGCAGTTCTTC
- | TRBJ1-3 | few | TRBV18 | CASSPAPTSGNTIYF | TGTGCCAGCTCACCCGCACCGACTTCTGGAAACACCATATATTTT
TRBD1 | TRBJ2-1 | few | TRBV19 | CASSIRGLYNEQFF | TGTGCCAGTAGTATCAGGGGGCTCTACAATGAGCAGTTCTTC
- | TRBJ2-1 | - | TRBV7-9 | CASSPPLGGVYNEQFF | TGTGCCAGCAGCCCGCCGTTAGGCGGGGTTTACAATGAGCAGTTCTTC
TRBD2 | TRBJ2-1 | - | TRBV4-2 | CASSEPTGTRGANEQFF | TGTGCCAGCAGCGAACCTACCGGGACTAGAGGTGCCAATGAGCAGTTCTTC
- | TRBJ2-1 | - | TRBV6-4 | CASSAGEEGEQFF | TGTGCCAGCAGTGCCGGGGAGGAGGGTGAGCAGTTCTTC
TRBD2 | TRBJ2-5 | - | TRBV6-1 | CASSEGLAGGSKETQYF | TGTGCCAGCAGTGAGGGACTAGCGGGAGGTTCAAAAGAGACCCAGTACTTC
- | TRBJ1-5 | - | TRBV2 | CASSVGESGNQPQHF | TGTGCCAGCAGTGTCGGCGAGTCTGGCAATCAGCCCCAGCATTTT
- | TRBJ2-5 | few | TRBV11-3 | CASSLAPKETQYF | TGTGCCAGCAGCTTAGCCCCAAAAGAGACCCAGTACTTC
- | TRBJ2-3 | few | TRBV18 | CASSPRQGGSDTQYF | TGTGCCAGCTCACCCAGGCAGGGTGGATCAGATACGCAGTATTTT
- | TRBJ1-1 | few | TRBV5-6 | CASRAGMNTEAFF | TGTGCCAGCAGAGCAGGTATGAACACTGAAGCTTTCTTT